This T cell receptor beta chain was obtained from a study of T-cell reconstitution after alpha-beta-depleted transplantation in children. Trimming shortened V by 5 bases and J by 4 bases, and 10 bases separated the two germline ends. Germline CDR1 LNHNV, CDR2 YYDKDF (reference sequence). This CDR3 has 13 amino acids. Using unique molecular identifiers, the investigators prepared the TCRbeta library. TCRdb recomputed calls from the PCR reads with MiXCR, one row per CDR3 protein. The table shows fewer than 550,000 distinct CDR3 sequences, with roughly 10% occurring only once. Study-wide findings and caveats: About two months after transplant, alpha-beta T cells reportedly came from several hundred expanded graft clones. Newly produced T cells mostly provided counts and TCRbeta diversity after one year, as hyperexpanded clones declined. TCRbeta diversity was high at day 60 in some patients (a result of surviving recipient T cells and thymic progenitors).

This clonotype was observed at least ten times. The antigen remains undetermined. The chain links TRBV15 to TRBJ2-3; D is possibly TRBD2 (5 bases). This TCR derives from a female patient between 2 and 15 years old who had a stem cell transplant for aplastic anemia, so the T cells may come from the graft donor. Here the sequenced sample was PBMCs, mostly from graft donor cells, taken 180 days after TCRalphabeta/CD19-depleted stem cell transplant. CDR3 bases: TGTGCCACCAGCCCCCGGGGTGCAGATACGCAGTATTTT. Protein: CATSPRGADTQYF.